This is a list of T cell receptor beta chains from one sample in a study of identical twins. TCRdb reprocessed the 5' RACE reads with MiXCR, giving one entry per CDR3 protein. The sample gives some 250,000 distinct CDR3 sequences, under 8.5% of which show up once; 14% to 15% is in the top ten. These data also formed part of another study, on T cells expressing NK-cell markers.

Material: CD8+ T cells sorted from blood. The receptors were gathered from a young woman in good health. Both conserved end residues are part of each CDR3. A D gene is named only where the DNA matches it firmly. Clone size is given for some rows only: seen once, a few or many times, or a class if the clone is expanded.

cdr3_aa | j_call | v_call | d_call | clone_size
CASSVEGTSGVGETQYF | TRBJ2-5 | TRBV9 | TRBD2 | .
CASSFEGAEQFF | TRBJ2-1 | TRBV12-3/TRBV12-4 | TRBD1 | many
CASSYRGFGNEQFF | TRBJ2-1 | TRBV6-5 | . | .
CATSDLGDGNEQFF | TRBJ2-1 | TRBV24-1 | . | few
CASSSSMNTGELFF | TRBJ2-2 | TRBV7-9 | . | many
CASSSEVNEQFF | TRBJ2-1 | TRBV7-9 | . | few
CASSYLAGVANEQFF | TRBJ2-1 | TRBV6-5 | TRBD2 | .
CASSYSRTGELFF | TRBJ2-2 | TRBV6-2/TRBV6-3 | . | many
CASSLDPLEDSRGEQYF | TRBJ2-7 | TRBV11-2 | . | few
CSMHRRGSVYEQYF | TRBJ2-7 | TRBV20-1 | . | many
CASKLGPYYGEQYF | TRBJ2-7 | TRBV27 | . | .
CASDRTAYANYGYTF | TRBJ1-2 | TRBV6-1 | . | .
CASSPAHDYEQYF | TRBJ2-7 | TRBV7-9 | . | many
CASSFTGVNEKLFF | TRBJ1-4 | TRBV7-9 | TRBD1 | few
CASSSDRGRYEQYF | TRBJ2-7 | TRBV7-9 | TRBD1 | .
CASLTFWDSISNTEAFF | TRBJ1-1 | TRBV6-2/TRBV6-3 | . | many
CASSLFGSNQPQHF | TRBJ1-5 | TRBV27 | . | many
CASSYSPRNTYGYTF | TRBJ1-2 | TRBV6-5 | . | many
CASSLARGTSSGNQPQHF | TRBJ1-5 | TRBV7-8 | . | .
CASSDSNRDGDTGELFF | TRBJ2-2 | TRBV6-4 | . | .
CASSWQGDTEAFF | TRBJ1-1 | TRBV5-1 | TRBD1 | many
CASSTGTFRSYEQYF | TRBJ2-7 | TRBV11-2 | . | .
CASSLSGTSDLANTGELFF | TRBJ2-2 | TRBV11-1 | TRBD2 | .
CASGVAMNTEAFF | TRBJ1-1 | TRBV12-3/TRBV12-4 | . | .
CASSERIPSGANVLTF | TRBJ2-6 | TRBV2 | . | few
CASSLRRGGNEQFF | TRBJ2-1 | TRBV13 | TRBD2 | .
CASSQEGPGAMNTEAFF | TRBJ1-1 | TRBV4-2 | . | .
CASSDPGLAGVETQYF | TRBJ2-5 | TRBV9 | TRBD2 | .
CASSHPRGTGGYPGTEAFF | TRBJ1-1 | TRBV9 | TRBD1 | many
CASSLLTGIDEQYF | TRBJ2-7 | TRBV5-5 | . | few
CASSRGQWHTGELFF | TRBJ2-2 | TRBV14 | TRBD1 | .
CASSLAQGAHGNTEAFF | TRBJ1-1 | TRBV5-1 | TRBD1 | .
CASSPTSGSHNEQFF | TRBJ2-1 | TRBV6-4 | TRBD2 | many
CSATGYYNEQFF | TRBJ2-1 | TRBV20-1 | . | many
CASSFSGIYTGELFF | TRBJ2-2 | TRBV12-3/TRBV12-4 | TRBD2 | many
CASSPQTGTGETQYF | TRBJ2-5 | TRBV9 | . | .
CASSPSPLQGFRSTGELFF | TRBJ2-2 | TRBV11-2 | TRBD1 | few
CASSLGGPPPTDTQYF | TRBJ2-3 | TRBV5-6 | . | few
CASSLLGLAGSNEQFF | TRBJ2-1 | TRBV27 | TRBD2 | many
CASSLGQGAQEQYF | TRBJ2-7 | TRBV5-1 | TRBD1 | many
CASSTLAGGPHNEQFF | TRBJ2-1 | TRBV6-1 | TRBD2 | .
CASSGWALGTQYF | TRBJ2-3 | TRBV12-3/TRBV12-4 | . | .
CASSLALTSGNPTDTQYF | TRBJ2-3 | TRBV12-3/TRBV12-4 | TRBD2 | .
CASSLRDSPKF | TRBJ1-2 | TRBV12-3/TRBV12-4 | TRBD1 | many
CASSFRDGLYEQYF | TRBJ2-7 | TRBV27 | . | many
CSAREEGALHF | TRBJ1-6 | TRBV20-1 | TRBD1 | many
CASSTRTGSAFNEQFF | TRBJ2-1 | TRBV11-3 | TRBD1 | .
CAWSPGARTGETQYF | TRBJ2-5 | TRBV30 | TRBD1 | .
CASSFDRTGTGVLYGYTF | TRBJ1-2 | TRBV11-2 | TRBD1 | many
CASGLGAYEQYF | TRBJ2-7 | TRBV12-5 | . | few
CASSQVFETSGRNTGELFF | TRBJ2-2 | TRBV3-1 | TRBD2 | many
CASIGVSDSRYEQYF | TRBJ2-7 | TRBV6-1 | . | .
CASSPQDSNSYEQYF | TRBJ2-7 | TRBV7-9 | . | few
CASSLASGTSGQGMDEQFF | TRBJ2-1 | TRBV11-1 | TRBD2 | many
CAWSAVFSNEQYF | TRBJ2-7 | TRBV30 | . | few